The 18 T cell receptor beta chains below all came from one sample that was sequenced in a study of neurological immune-mediated disorders. TCRdb reprocessed the 5' RACE reads via MiXCR and lists one record per CDR3 protein. The table has 55,000 to 60,000 distinct CDR3 sequences, roughly 3.2% seen once; the top ten hold under 3.5%. Source material: PBMCs. These receptors came from a woman in her twenties or thirties with multiple sclerosis.

This clonotype has a handful of counts. This chain links TRBV5-6 with TRBJ1-2, with D tentatively TRBD1 (5 bases). The CDR3 totals 16 residues. V was cut by 4 bases and J by 2 bases, with 18 bases left in between. Germline V gives CDR1 SGHDT, CDR2 YYEEEE. DNA for the CDR3: TGTGCCAGCAGCCAGACAAGGCAGGGCCGCAACTATGGCTACACCTTC. Residues: CASSQTRQGRNYGYTF.

This clonotype occurred many times. This chain connects TRBV7-2 to TRBJ2-5, with 9 positions matching TRBD2. V lost 5 bases, J lost 6 bases, and 7 bases stayed unmatched. This CDR3 region has 14 residues. Germline CDR1 is SGHTA and CDR2 is FQGNSA. The CDR3: CASSRGGAGQTQYF. The CDR3, as DNA: TGTGCCAGCAGCCGCGGGGGGGCCGGGCAGACCCAGTACTTC.

Ten or more counts support this clonotype. The V call is TRBV7-9, the J call TRBJ1-1, with a possible D match to TRBD1 (5 bases). CDR1 and CDR2 (germline): SEHNR, FQNEAQ (reference sequence). V was cut by 7 bases and J by 4 bases, with 16 bases left in between. The CDR3 is 14 residues long. DNA of the CDR3: TGTGCCAGCACCACTCCCGGTGGGGGCACTGAAGCTTTCTTT. It encodes CASTTPGGGTEAFF.

V is TRBV29-1 and J is TRBJ2-7; 7 bases fit TRBD2. J gave up 1 base and V 4 bases, and 7 bases lay outside the gene matches. The CDR3 sequence is 14 residues long. Germline loops: CDR1 SQVTM, CDR2 ANQGSEA. CDR3 nucleotides: TGCAGCGTTGGCGAGTGGGGGGGGTCCTACGAGCAGTACTTC. Protein sequence: CSVGEWGGSYEQYF.

This clonotype has at least ten counts. The V call is TRBV12-3 or TRBV12-4, the J call TRBJ1-4, with D perhaps TRBD1 (5 bases). CDR3 length: 14 residues. The ends were cut back, 8 bases at V and 7 bases at J, with 17 bases in the middle. The CDR3 loop is CASGSRVASEKLFF. The CDR3 region has the DNA TGTGCCAGCGGATCCAGGGTGGCGAGTGAAAAACTGTTTTTT.

This clonotype was picked up many times. The V and J genes are TRBV5-5 and TRBJ2-7; 7 bases are shared with TRBD1. Trimming at V came to 4 bases and at J to 2 bases, leaving 12 bases not matched to a gene. This CDR3 is 16 amino acids long. Looked up from germline, CDR1 is SGHKS and CDR2 is YYEKEE (reference sequence). The CDR3 sequence: CASSRQGLKLTYEQYF. CDR3 nucleotides: TGTGCCAGCAGCCGACAGGGTCTAAAGCTAACCTACGAGCAGTACTTC.

Ten or more counts support this clonotype. The chain joins TRBV5-1 to TRBJ1-4; D might be TRBD1 (6 bases). V lost 5 bases, J lost 2 bases, and 10 bases lay in between. Germline V lookup: CDR1 SGHRS, CDR2 YFSETQ. The CDR3 is 14 amino acids. CDR3 sequence reads: CASRLGGTNEKLFF. The CDR3, as DNA: TGCGCCAGCAGACTAGGGGGGACTAATGAAAAACTGTTTTTT.

Written as DNA, the CDR3 is TGTGCCAGCAGCAGGACAGGGTACACCGGGGAGCTGTTTTTT. Protein: CASSRTGYTGELFF. The chain combines TRBV7-9 with TRBJ2-2, with 8 bases matching TRBD1. The CDR3 sequence is 14 residues long. J lost 3 bases, V lost 5 bases, and 2 bases had no gene match. The germline V gene encodes CDR1 SEHNR and CDR2 FQNEAQ (reference sequence).

The rearrangement joins TRBV2 to TRBJ2-3; 8 nucleotides line up with TRBD2. V was pared by 4 bases and J by 3 bases, with 6 bases of the junction left unmatched. This CDR3 is 15 amino acids long. Germline lookup yields CDR1 SNHLY and CDR2 FYNNEI. The CDR3: CASSAAASGTDTQYF. CDR3 coding DNA: TGTGCCAGCAGTGCGGCGGCTAGCGGGACAGATACGCAGTATTTT.

This clonotype was observed at least ten times. V gene TRBV20-1 combines with J gene TRBJ2-7, with TRBD2 matching over 7 bases. V lost 6 bases, J lost 1 base, and 12 bases stayed unmatched. CDR1 and CDR2 from the germline V gene are DFQATT and SNEGSKA (reference sequence). This CDR3 is 15 amino acids long. The CDR3 DNA sequence: TGCAGTGCCCAACCCGGGACCGGGAGGTCCTACGAGCAGTACTTC. Amino acids: CSAQPGTGRSYEQYF.

This clonotype came up many times. The rearrangement uses TRBV20-1 and TRBJ1-1; D is perhaps TRBD1 (5 bases). CDR3 size: 12 residues. Trimming shortened V by 1 base and J by 6 bases, and 9 bases separated the two germline ends. CDR1 DFQATT and CDR2 SNEGSKA come from the germline V gene (reference sequence). The CDR3 DNA sequence: TGCAGTGCTAGAGGGGGGACTTCTGAAGCTTTCTTT. Its translation is CSARGGTSEAFF.

This clonotype has a handful of counts. Possible read error: a much larger clone is one base away. This chain uses TRBV4-1 with TRBJ2-4; 10 bases align to TRBD1. V was clipped by 6 bases and J by 10 bases; unmatched bases: 9. There are 14 residues in the CDR3. The V gene's germline CDR1 is MGHRA and CDR2 YSYEKL. CDR3 nucleotide sequence: TGCGCCAGCAGGGGATGGGACAGGGGAAAAATTCAGTACTTC. Protein: CASRGWDRGKIQYF.

In this sample, this clonotype turned up many times. The chain is built from TRBV20-1 and TRBJ2-3, with TRBD1 identical over 10 bases. The length of the CDR3 is 14 residues. The J segment lost 5 bases and the V segment lost 2 bases, leaving 4 bases of the junction unmatched. Germline V CDR1 and CDR2: DFQATT, SNEGSKA (reference sequence). The CDR3 sequence: CSARLTGGRDTQYF. CDR3 bases: TGCAGTGCTAGATTGACAGGGGGCAGAGATACGCAGTATTTT.

The table lists this clonotype with many counts. The chain combines TRBV12-3 or TRBV12-4 with TRBJ1-5, with 12 bases matching TRBD1. J gave up 2 bases and V 5 bases, and 10 bases lay outside the gene matches. The CDR3 has 18 amino acids. Here the CDR3 DNA reads TGTGCCAGCAGTACCACCGGGACAGGGGGCGTCGGCAATCAGCCCCAGCATTTT. This codes for CASSTTGTGGVGNQPQHF.

This clonotype was seen at least ten times. The chain couples TRBV25-1 to TRBJ2-7; no clear D gene. The CDR3 is made up of 11 amino acids. Per germline, CDR1 MGHDK and CDR2 SYGVNS. Deletions cut 3 bases from V and 0 bases from J, with 0 bases between. The chain's CDR3 is CASSDSYEQYF. The CDR3 nucleotides are TGTGCCAGCAGTGACTCCTACGAGCAGTACTTC.

A few counts support this clonotype. One junction end does not reproduce the germline sequence, and a read error may be involved. The chain is built from TRBV12-3 or TRBV12-4 and TRBJ1-5; D is unresolved. There are 12 residues in the CDR3. CDR3 DNA: TGTGCCAGCAGTTTAGCGGATCAGCCCCAGAATTTT. As protein: CASSLADQPQNF.

This clonotype appeared many times. This chain links TRBV29-1 with TRBJ2-7; 9 positions agree with TRBD1. The CDR3 sequence is 14 residues long. Germline loops: CDR1 SQVTM, CDR2 ANQGSEA. V was pared by 1 base and J by 10 bases, with 11 bases of the junction left unmatched. CDR3 region: CSVEGGGQGSFQYF. CDR3 coding DNA: TGCAGCGTTGAAGGGGGGGGACAGGGTTCTTTTCAGTACTTC.

This clonotype was seen repeatedly, ten times or more. V gene TRBV20-1 combines with J gene TRBJ1-4; 7 nucleotides match TRBD1. V shed 3 bases and J 6 bases; nucleotides not matched to a gene: 7. The CDR3 spans 14 residues. CDR1 and CDR2 from the germline V gene are DFQATT and SNEGSKA (reference sequence). The CDR3 DNA sequence: TGCAGTGCTAGGATACAGGGGTTGGATGAAAAACTGTTTTTT. Its protein product is CSARIQGLDEKLFF.